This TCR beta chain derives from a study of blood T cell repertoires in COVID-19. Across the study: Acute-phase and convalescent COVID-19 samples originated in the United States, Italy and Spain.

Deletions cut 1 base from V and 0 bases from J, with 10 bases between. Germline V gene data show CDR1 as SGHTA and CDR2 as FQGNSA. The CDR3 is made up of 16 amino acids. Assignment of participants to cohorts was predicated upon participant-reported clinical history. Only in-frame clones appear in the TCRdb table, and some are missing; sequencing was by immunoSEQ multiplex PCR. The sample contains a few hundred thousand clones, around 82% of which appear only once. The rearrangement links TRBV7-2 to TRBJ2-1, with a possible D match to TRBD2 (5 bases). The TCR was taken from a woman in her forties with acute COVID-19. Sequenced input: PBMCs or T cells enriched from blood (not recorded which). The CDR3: CASSLDRGGSYNEQFF. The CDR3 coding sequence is TGTGCCAGCAGCTTAGATCGGGGTGGCTCCTACAATGAGCAGTTCTTC.